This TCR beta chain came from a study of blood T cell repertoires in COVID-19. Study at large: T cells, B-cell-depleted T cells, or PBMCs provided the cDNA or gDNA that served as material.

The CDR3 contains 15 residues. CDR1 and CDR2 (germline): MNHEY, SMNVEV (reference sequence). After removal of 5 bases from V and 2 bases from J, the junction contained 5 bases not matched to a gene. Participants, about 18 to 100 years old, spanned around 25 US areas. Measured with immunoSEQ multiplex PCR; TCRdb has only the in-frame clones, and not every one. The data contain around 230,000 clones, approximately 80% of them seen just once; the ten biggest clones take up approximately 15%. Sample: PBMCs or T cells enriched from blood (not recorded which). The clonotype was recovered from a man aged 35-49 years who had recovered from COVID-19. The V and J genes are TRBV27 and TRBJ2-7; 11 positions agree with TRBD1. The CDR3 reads CASSPGTGGPYEQYF. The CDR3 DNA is TGTGCCAGCAGTCCCGGGACAGGGGGGCCCTACGAGCAGTACTTC.